This is a list of T cell receptor beta chains from one sample in a study of T cells in Graves' hyperthyroidism and ophthalmopathy. Using its own MiXCR run on the multiplex PCR reads, TCRdb lists one record per CDR3 protein. The sample yields 620,000 or so distinct CDR3 sequences, roughly 15% seen once. The specimen sequenced was blood. Source of these receptors: a woman aged 50 to 60 with Graves' ophthalmopathy. CDR3s include the opening cysteine and the closing phenylalanine or tryptophan. Each record gives: J gene, clone size, D gene, V gene, CDR3 protein, CDR3 DNA. A D gene is named only where the DNA matches it firmly. Some rows have no size entry. The others give once, few or many, or a class for an expanded clone.

J gene: TRBJ2-1
clone size: few
D gene: -
V gene: TRBV19
CDR3 protein: CASSAPGTLNEQFF
CDR3 DNA: TGTGCCAGTAGTGCACCCGGGACACTCAATGAGCAGTTCTTC

J gene: TRBJ2-7
clone size: many
D gene: -
V gene: TRBV28
CDR3 protein: CASSLPQGSEQYF
CDR3 DNA: TGTGCCAGCAGTTTACCGCAGGGGAGCGAGCAGTACTTC

J gene: TRBJ1-2
clone size: -
D gene: -
V gene: TRBV24-1
CDR3 protein: CATSDGGRGRLTF
CDR3 DNA: TGTGCCACCAGTGATGGAGGCAGGGGTCGTCTCACCTTC

J gene: TRBJ2-5
clone size: -
D gene: TRBD2
V gene: TRBV12-3/TRBV12-4
CDR3 protein: CASSLRGGETRYF
CDR3 DNA: TGTGCCAGCAGTTTGCGGGGGGGGGAGACCCGGTACTTC

J gene: TRBJ2-5
clone size: -
D gene: -
V gene: TRBV15
CDR3 protein: CATRHQETQYF
CDR3 DNA: TGTGCCACCAGACACCAAGAGACCCAGTACTTC

J gene: TRBJ1-1
clone size: few
D gene: TRBD1
V gene: TRBV7-2
CDR3 protein: CASSIEGRGLSEAFF
CDR3 DNA: TGTGCCAGCAGCATCGAGGGTAGGGGGCTGTCTGAAGCTTTCTTT

J gene: TRBJ2-7
clone size: many
D gene: -
V gene: TRBV3-1
CDR3 protein: CASSQDPLAYEQYF
CDR3 DNA: TGTGCCAGCAGCCAAGATCCACTCGCCTACGAGCAGTACTTC

J gene: TRBJ2-1
clone size: many
D gene: TRBD1
V gene: TRBV7-3
CDR3 protein: CASSFGQGSYNEQFF
CDR3 DNA: TGTGCCAGCAGCTTTGGACAGGGGTCCTACAATGAGCAGTTCTTC

J gene: TRBJ2-5
clone size: many
D gene: -
V gene: TRBV28
CDR3 protein: CASSTSTTGETQYF
CDR3 DNA: TGTGCCAGCAGCACCTCGACAACTGGGGAGACCCAGTACTTC

J gene: TRBJ2-5
clone size: many
D gene: -
V gene: TRBV28
CDR3 protein: CASRSPRPEETQYF
CDR3 DNA: TGTGCCAGCAGGTCACCTAGACCAGAAGAGACCCAGTACTTC

J gene: TRBJ2-1
clone size: few
D gene: TRBD1
V gene: TRBV6-2/TRBV6-3
CDR3 protein: CASSKPTGLGADNEQFF
CDR3 DNA: TGTGCCAGCAGTAAACCGACAGGGTTGGGTGCAGACAATGAGCAGTTCTTC

J gene: TRBJ2-1
clone size: many
D gene: -
V gene: TRBV28
CDR3 protein: CASSGGSRNEQFF
CDR3 DNA: TGTGCCAGCAGTGGAGGGTCGCGCAATGAGCAGTTCTTC

J gene: TRBJ2-1
clone size: -
D gene: -
V gene: TRBV12-3/TRBV12-4
CDR3 protein: CASSRTLRANNEQFF
CDR3 DNA: TGTGCCAGCAGTAGGACGTTGCGGGCCAATAATGAGCAGTTCTTC

J gene: TRBJ2-5
clone size: many
D gene: -
V gene: TRBV14
CDR3 protein: CASSRYYQETQYF
CDR3 DNA: TGTGCCAGCAGCCGCTACTACCAAGAGACCCAGTACTTC

J gene: TRBJ2-6
clone size: -
D gene: TRBD1
V gene: TRBV7-3
CDR3 protein: CASSRTGGGVLTF
CDR3 DNA: TGTGCCAGCAGCCGGACAGGGGGGGGGGTCCTGACTTTC

J gene: TRBJ2-7
clone size: many
D gene: TRBD2
V gene: TRBV7-8
CDR3 protein: CASSGRLAADYEQYF
CDR3 DNA: TGTGCCAGCAGCGGCAGACTAGCGGCCGACTACGAGCAGTACTTC

J gene: TRBJ2-7
clone size: many
D gene: TRBD1
V gene: TRBV20-1
CDR3 protein: CSAHKTGGSYEQYF
CDR3 DNA: TGCAGTGCCCATAAGACAGGGGGCTCCTACGAGCAGTACTTC

J gene: TRBJ1-1
clone size: many
D gene: TRBD1
V gene: TRBV2
CDR3 protein: CASSEDRGRVTEAFF
CDR3 DNA: TGTGCCAGCAGTGAAGACAGGGGGCGGGTCACTGAAGCTTTCTTT

J gene: TRBJ1-5
clone size: -
D gene: -
V gene: TRBV5-1
CDR3 protein: CASSFDRNQPQHF
CDR3 DNA: TGCGCCAGCAGCTTTGACAGAAATCAGCCCCAGCATTTT

J gene: TRBJ2-1
clone size: few
D gene: TRBD2
V gene: TRBV4-3
CDR3 protein: CASSRIAGTNEQFF
CDR3 DNA: TGCGCCAGCAGTCGCATAGCGGGAACCAATGAGCAGTTCTTC

J gene: TRBJ2-3
clone size: many
D gene: -
V gene: TRBV5-1
CDR3 protein: CASSLGRVLTDTQYF
CDR3 DNA: TGCGCCAGCAGCTTGGGCAGGGTACTTACAGATACGCAGTATTTT

J gene: TRBJ2-7
clone size: many
D gene: -
V gene: TRBV12-5
CDR3 protein: CASGLGVSYEQYF
CDR3 DNA: TGTGCTAGTGGTTTAGGAGTTTCCTACGAGCAGTACTTC

J gene: TRBJ2-1
clone size: -
D gene: TRBD2
V gene: TRBV7-3
CDR3 protein: CASSSASGGGVYNEQFF
CDR3 DNA: TGTGCCAGCAGCTCTGCTAGCGGGGGGGGGGTATACAATGAGCAGTTCTTC

J gene: TRBJ2-1
clone size: -
D gene: TRBD2
V gene: TRBV7-9
CDR3 protein: CASSTGNSGRVDEQFF
CDR3 DNA: TGTGCCAGCAGCACCGGAAACAGCGGGAGAGTGGATGAGCAGTTCTTC

J gene: TRBJ2-5
clone size: many
D gene: -
V gene: TRBV7-3
CDR3 protein: CASSSDSVETQYF
CDR3 DNA: TGTGCCAGCAGCTCGGACAGCGTAGAGACCCAGTACTTC

J gene: TRBJ2-3
clone size: many
D gene: -
V gene: TRBV7-9
CDR3 protein: CAVGAGHSTDTQYF
CDR3 DNA: TGTGCCGTTGGAGCGGGACATAGCACAGATACGCAGTATTTT

J gene: TRBJ1-2
clone size: many
D gene: -
V gene: TRBV5-1
CDR3 protein: CASSYDSDYGYTF
CDR3 DNA: TGCGCCAGCAGCTATGACAGTGACTATGGCTACACCTTC

J gene: TRBJ1-2
clone size: -
D gene: TRBD1
V gene: TRBV7-9
CDR3 protein: CASSPPGQAPSGYTF
CDR3 DNA: TGTGCCAGCAGCCCACCGGGACAGGCTCCTTCTGGCTACACCTTC

J gene: TRBJ2-7
clone size: many
D gene: TRBD2
V gene: TRBV30
CDR3 protein: CACTTSGLTYEQYF
CDR3 DNA: TGTGCCTGCACGACTAGCGGACTAACCTACGAGCAGTACTTC

J gene: TRBJ2-1
clone size: many
D gene: TRBD2
V gene: TRBV7-9
CDR3 protein: CASSLAQTSVNEQFF
CDR3 DNA: TGTGCCAGCAGCTTAGCCCAGACTAGCGTCAATGAGCAGTTCTTC

J gene: TRBJ2-5
clone size: many
D gene: TRBD2
V gene: TRBV7-9
CDR3 protein: CASSLVHGRALETQYF
CDR3 DNA: TGTGCCAGCAGCTTAGTCCACGGGAGGGCCTTGGAGACCCAGTACTTC

J gene: TRBJ2-5
clone size: -
D gene: -
V gene: TRBV6-1
CDR3 protein: CASSEIRLKGTQYF
CDR3 DNA: TGTGCCAGCAGTGAGATCAGGCTAAAGGGGACCCAGTACTTC

J gene: TRBJ1-6
clone size: -
D gene: -
V gene: TRBV20-1
CDR3 protein: CSARDPGRSENSPLHF
CDR3 DNA: TGCAGTGCTAGAGATCCAGGGAGGTCGGAAAATTCACCCCTCCACTTT

J gene: TRBJ2-7
clone size: many
D gene: -
V gene: TRBV7-2
CDR3 protein: CASSSGQVVVEQYF
CDR3 DNA: TGTGCCAGCAGCTCGGGACAAGTTGTGGTCGAGCAGTACTTC

J gene: TRBJ2-7
clone size: many
D gene: TRBD2
V gene: TRBV5-1
CDR3 protein: CASSFRLAGEGAYEQYF
CDR3 DNA: TGCGCCAGCAGCTTCAGGTTAGCGGGAGAGGGGGCCTACGAGCAGTACTTC

J gene: TRBJ2-5
clone size: many
D gene: -
V gene: TRBV7-6
CDR3 protein: CASSLGLGDETQYF
CDR3 DNA: TGTGCCAGCAGCTTAGGATTGGGGGACGAGACCCAGTACTTC

J gene: TRBJ2-7
clone size: few
D gene: -
V gene: TRBV10-3
CDR3 protein: CASERASSYEQYF
CDR3 DNA: TGTGCCTCGGAAAGAGCAAGCTCCTACGAGCAGTACTTC

J gene: TRBJ2-2
clone size: -
D gene: -
V gene: TRBV24-1
CDR3 protein: CATLGEWTGELFF
CDR3 DNA: TGTGCCACCTTGGGGGAATGGACCGGGGAGCTGTTTTTT

J gene: TRBJ2-1
clone size: many
D gene: TRBD2
V gene: TRBV7-9
CDR3 protein: CASSPGLAGGRSYNEQFF
CDR3 DNA: TGTGCCAGCAGCCCGGGACTAGCGGGAGGTCGCTCCTACAATGAGCAGTTCTTC

J gene: TRBJ2-3
clone size: many
D gene: -
V gene: TRBV20-1
CDR3 protein: CSASTGYDTQYF
CDR3 DNA: TGCAGTGCTAGTACAGGATACGATACGCAGTATTTT

J gene: TRBJ2-1
clone size: many
D gene: TRBD2
V gene: TRBV7-3
CDR3 protein: CASSPSGSINEQFF
CDR3 DNA: TGTGCCAGCAGTCCAAGCGGGAGTATCAATGAGCAGTTCTTC

J gene: TRBJ2-7
clone size: few
D gene: TRBD2
V gene: TRBV14
CDR3 protein: CASSRRSGRSSYEQYF
CDR3 DNA: TGTGCCAGCAGCCGGAGGAGCGGGAGGAGCTCCTACGAGCAGTACTTC

J gene: TRBJ2-2
clone size: -
D gene: TRBD1
V gene: TRBV7-9
CDR3 protein: CASSAGQGNTGELFF
CDR3 DNA: TGTGCCAGCAGCGCAGGACAGGGAAACACCGGGGAGCTGTTTTTT

J gene: TRBJ1-5
clone size: -
D gene: -
V gene: TRBV7-9
CDR3 protein: CASSYGRSNQPQHF
CDR3 DNA: TGTGCCAGCAGCTATGGACGCAGCAATCAGCCCCAGCATTTT

J gene: TRBJ1-1
clone size: few
D gene: -
V gene: TRBV10-3
CDR3 protein: CATSVATEAFF
CDR3 DNA: TGTGCCACTTCGGTGGCCACTGAAGCTTTCTTT

J gene: TRBJ2-2
clone size: many
D gene: TRBD2
V gene: TRBV24-1
CDR3 protein: CATSDSSGGLRELFF
CDR3 DNA: TGTGCCACCAGTGATTCCTCCGGGGGACTAAGGGAGCTGTTTTTT

J gene: TRBJ2-7
clone size: many
D gene: TRBD2
V gene: TRBV30
CDR3 protein: CAWGLAEYEQYF
CDR3 DNA: TGTGCCTGGGGACTAGCGGAGTACGAGCAGTACTTC

J gene: TRBJ1-2
clone size: -
D gene: TRBD1
V gene: TRBV24-1
CDR3 protein: CATSDTTGAKNYGYTF
CDR3 DNA: TGTGCCACCAGTGACACGACAGGGGCGAAGAACTATGGCTACACCTTC

J gene: TRBJ2-1
clone size: few
D gene: -
V gene: TRBV10-3
CDR3 protein: CAIRPIQPPEQFF
CDR3 DNA: TGTGCCATCAGGCCTATACAGCCGCCTGAGCAGTTCTTC

J gene: TRBJ1-3
clone size: -
D gene: -
V gene: TRBV10-3
CDR3 protein: CAIRSTVGSGNTIYF
CDR3 DNA: TGTGCCATCAGGTCGACAGTAGGTTCTGGAAACACCATATATTTT

J gene: TRBJ1-2
clone size: -
D gene: TRBD1
V gene: TRBV18
CDR3 protein: CASSPRDRTHNSYGYTF
CDR3 DNA: TGTGCCAGCTCACCCCGGGACAGGACACATAACAGCTATGGCTACACCTTC

J gene: TRBJ1-1
clone size: many
D gene: TRBD1
V gene: TRBV6-2/TRBV6-3
CDR3 protein: CASVPAQGQGRTEAFF
CDR3 DNA: TGTGCCAGCGTACCCGCCCAAGGACAGGGGCGCACTGAAGCTTTCTTT

J gene: TRBJ2-7
clone size: many
D gene: TRBD1
V gene: TRBV9
CDR3 protein: CASSVGSGTGSSYEQYF
CDR3 DNA: TGTGCCAGCAGCGTAGGGTCCGGGACAGGGAGCTCCTACGAGCAGTACTTC

J gene: TRBJ2-7
clone size: many
D gene: TRBD1
V gene: TRBV7-2
CDR3 protein: CASRWDRVASYEQYF
CDR3 DNA: TGTGCCAGCAGATGGGACAGGGTCGCTTCCTACGAGCAGTACTTC

J gene: TRBJ1-5
clone size: few
D gene: -
V gene: TRBV6-1
CDR3 protein: CASSPQFWYSNQPQHF
CDR3 DNA: TGTGCCAGCAGTCCCCAATTTTGGTATAGCAATCAGCCCCAGCATTTT

J gene: TRBJ2-1
clone size: many
D gene: -
V gene: TRBV6-5
CDR3 protein: CASSPGRSSYNEQFF
CDR3 DNA: TGTGCCAGCAGTCCGGGACGCAGCTCCTACAATGAGCAGTTCTTC

J gene: TRBJ1-5
clone size: -
D gene: TRBD1
V gene: TRBV28
CDR3 protein: CASSPQGMVPQHF
CDR3 DNA: TGTGCCAGCAGTCCACAGGGGATGGTGCCCCAGCATTTT